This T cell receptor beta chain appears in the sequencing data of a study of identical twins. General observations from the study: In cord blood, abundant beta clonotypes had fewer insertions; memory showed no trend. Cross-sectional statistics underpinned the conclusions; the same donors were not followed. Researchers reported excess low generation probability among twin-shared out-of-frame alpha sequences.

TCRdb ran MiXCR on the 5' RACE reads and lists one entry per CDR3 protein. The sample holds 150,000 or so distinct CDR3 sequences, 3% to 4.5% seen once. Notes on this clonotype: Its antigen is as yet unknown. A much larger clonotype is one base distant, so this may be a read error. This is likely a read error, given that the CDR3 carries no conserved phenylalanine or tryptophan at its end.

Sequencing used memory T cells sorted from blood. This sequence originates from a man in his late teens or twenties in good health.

CDR3: CASSHTGTASYEQYI. The DNA of the CDR3 is TGTGCCAGCAGCCACACCGGGACAGCCTCCTACGAGCAGTACATC. V usage is TRBV3-1 and J usage is TRBJ2-7; 7 bases agree with TRBD1. There are 15 residues in the CDR3. Per germline, CDR1 LGHDT and CDR2 YNNKEL (reference sequence). The ends lost 3 bases at V and 0 bases at J; junction bases unmatched: 5.